The subject of this entry is one T cell receptor (beta chain). No antigen is known for it. This specimen belongs to a study of CD8 T cells in ankylosing spondylitis. General study findings and limits: A subset of motif variants has previously been described in the synovial fluid and blood of reactive arthritis. Peripheral blood held disease-linked clones only at relatively low frequency, and these were CD8+. Matched synovial fluid from ankylosing spondylitis patients was reported to be enriched for disease-linked clones. Seemingly characteristic of ankylosing spondylitis blood was a TCR beta motif consisting of roughly 8 highly homologous variants.

Libraries for TCR beta were made by quantitative 5'-RACE with molecular barcodes. Via MiXCR, TCRdb re-called the 5' RACE reads, giving one row per CDR3 protein. The sample consists of fewer than 650,000 distinct CDR3 sequences, roughly 13% of them appearing once. Sequencing was performed on blood, either unsorted or a sorted T cell fraction (not recorded which). This receptor was identified in a male donor with ankylosing spondylitis.

The CDR3 region is CSASGPANTGELFF. The CDR3 DNA reads as TGCAGTGCTTCCGGGCCCGCGAACACCGGGGAGCTGTTTTTT. The V and J genes are TRBV20-1 and TRBJ2-2; no firm D call. The CDR3 loop spans 14 amino acids. V was shortened by 5 bases and J by 0 bases, with 10 bases between the two germline ends. In germline, CDR1 is DFQATT, CDR2 SNEGSKA (reference sequence).